Following are 30 T cell receptor beta chains from one sample sequenced in a study of identical twins' blood T cells. TCRdb called the 5' RACE reads again in MiXCR, with one record for every CDR3 protein. Among fewer than 450,000 distinct CDR3 sequences listed, 28% were seen once. Sample: PBMCs. These TCRs come from a woman between 18 and 50 years old in good health.

Remarks on this clonotype: Its ends do not fully match the called genes, so a read error is possible. The chain carries TRBV7-9 and TRBJ1-1; a possible D gene is TRBD1 (5 bases). Germline values: CDR1 SEHNR, CDR2 FQNEAQ (reference sequence). CDR3 length: 14 residues. The CDR3 spells CASRAVQGGTEVFF. The CDR3 DNA reads TGTGCCAGCAGAGCCGTCCAGGGAGGCACTGAAGTTTTCTTT.

This clonotype was picked up many times. The rearrangement uses TRBV29-1 and TRBJ2-2; a possible D gene is TRBD1 (5 bases). Per the germline V gene, CDR1 is SQVTM and CDR2 is ANQGSEA. The CDR3 has 13 residues. The V and J ends lost 4 bases and 6 bases respectively, with 12 bases between them. Here the CDR3 DNA reads TGCAGCGTTGGACAGCCCCAGGCCGGGGAGCTGTTTTTT. Amino acid sequence: CSVGQPQAGELFF.

In this sample, this clonotype turned up many times. This chain joins TRBV5-5 and TRBJ2-1; maybe TRBD1 (5 bases). Trimming took 4 bases from V and 3 from J, leaving 11 bases between them. CDR3 length: 14 residues. Germline-derived CDR1 and CDR2 are SGHKS and YYEKEE (reference sequence). The CDR3 coding sequence is TGTGCCAGCAGCCGAGACAGAATCTACAATGAGCAGTTCTTC. The encoded protein is CASSRDRIYNEQFF.

Of note for this clonotype: The junction departs from germline at one end; a sequencing error may be responsible. V is TRBV20-1 and J is TRBJ2-5; TRBD2 matches 9 bases. The CDR3 has 16 amino acids. Germline values: CDR1 DFQATT, CDR2 SNEGSKA (reference sequence). CDR3 nucleotides: TGCAGGGCTAGAGGCGAGGAGGGGACTAGCATGGAGACCCAGTACTTC. Protein: CRARGEEGTSMETQYF.

CDR3 protein: CASSEALGTSPLHF. CDR3 nucleotide sequence: TGTGCCAGCAGTGAAGCGCTTGGGACTTCACCCCTCCACTTT. The chain recombines TRBV2 with TRBJ1-6, with D perhaps matching TRBD1 (5 bases). Trimming left V 0 bases short and J 9 bases short, with 9 bases between. Germline V gives CDR1 SNHLY, CDR2 FYNNEI. This CDR3 region has 14 residues.

This clonotype is a singleton in its sample. The V call is TRBV27, the J call TRBJ2-7; tentative D call: TRBD2 (6 bases). Looked up from germline, CDR1 is MNHEY and CDR2 is SMNVEV (reference sequence). V was clipped by 8 bases and J by 2 bases, with 13 bases between them. The CDR3 runs 13 residues. The CDR3 sequence: CASCIAVPYEQYF. The CDR3 bases are TGTGCCAGCTGTATAGCGGTCCCCTACGAGCAGTACTTC.

This clonotype was detected only a few times. The CDR3 spells CAIGTGRNTEAFF. The CDR3 nucleotides are TGTGCCATTGGGACAGGACGTAACACTGAAGCTTTCTTT. This chain links TRBV19 with TRBJ1-1; 8 nucleotides align to TRBD1. Trimming took 10 bases from V and 2 from J; bases not matched to a gene: 6. The CDR3 is 13 residues long. Germline CDR1 reads LNHDA; CDR2 reads SQIVND (reference sequence).

Only a few counts were recorded for this clonotype. V gene TRBV7-2 combines with J gene TRBJ1-5; TRBD1 matches 10 bases. Germline CDR1 reads SGHTA; CDR2 reads FQGNSA. The junction had 7 bases not matched to a gene; V was cut back by 2 bases and J by 0 bases. The CDR3 extends over 18 amino acids. The CDR3 bases are TGTGCCAGCAGCTTAACTGGGACAGGGGCCTATAGCAATCAGCCCCAGCATTTT. Translating it yields CASSLTGTGAYSNQPQHF.

This chain joins TRBV5-1 and TRBJ1-1; D call uncertain. CDR1 and CDR2 (germline): SGHRS, YFSETQ. The V end lost 5 bases, the J end lost 3 bases, and 5 bases lay between the germline ends. The CDR3 runs 11 residues. CDR3 amino acids: CASRIDTEAFF. The CDR3 DNA is TGCGCCAGCAGGATCGACACTGAAGCTTTCTTT.

The V call is TRBV7-9, the J call TRBJ1-2; no clear D. V was trimmed by 4 bases and J by 4 bases, leaving 19 bases between them. The CDR3 spans 16 residues. In germline, CDR1 is SEHNR, CDR2 FQNEAQ (reference sequence). The CDR3 DNA reads as TGTGCCAGCAGCTCGATTGGGATAGGAACCCTCTATGGCTACACCTTC. This gives the protein CASSSIGIGTLYGYTF.

This clonotype was recorded a few times. The genes are TRBV6-6 and TRBJ1-1; D not resolved. CDR1 is MNHNY and CDR2 is SVGAGI in the germline V gene (reference sequence). The germline V and J ends were trimmed by 8 bases and 1 base, with 8 bases remaining between them. There are 12 residues in the CDR3. Here the CDR3 reads CASLKGNTEAFF. The CDR3 DNA reads as TGTGCCAGCCTAAAAGGGAACACTGAAGCTTTCTTT.

This clonotype has more than one count but fewer than ten. The genes are TRBV30 and TRBJ1-1; no clear D. V lost 5 bases and J 3 bases, leaving 13 bases between the germline ends. This CDR3 has 13 residues. In germline, CDR1 is GTSNPN, CDR2 SVGIG (reference sequence). CDR3 coding DNA: TGTGCCTGGGAGGGAGGGCAGTACACTGAAGCTTTCTTT. Protein sequence: CAWEGGQYTEAFF. The full variable domain, its missing parts supplied by reference TRBV30 and TRBJ1-1, is SQTIHQWPATLVQPVGSPLSLECTVEGTSNPNLYWYRQAAGRGLQLLFYSVGIGQISSEVPQNLSASRPQDRQFILSSKKLLLSDSGFYLCAWEGGQYTEAFFGQGTRLTVV.

This clonotype was seen more than once but under ten times. CDR3 sequence reads: CASSPLYNEQFF. CDR3 coding DNA: TGTGCCAGCAGTCCGCTGTACAATGAGCAGTTCTTC. The V gene is TRBV28, the J gene TRBJ2-1; D remains ambiguous. Trimming pared 5 bases from V and 4 bases from J, leaving 6 bases between. Germline CDR1 is MDHEN and CDR2 is SYDVKM. CDR3 size: 12 residues.

This clonotype was found many times. The rearrangement links TRBV12-5 to TRBJ2-3; D perhaps matches TRBD2 (6 bases). Looked up from germline, CDR1 is LGHNT and CDR2 is FRNRAP. The length of the CDR3 is 14 residues. V lost 7 bases to trimming and J lost 4 bases, with 15 bases between them. CDR3 amino acids: CASEKMSGADTQYF. CDR3 bases: TGTGCTAGTGAAAAAATGTCGGGGGCAGATACGCAGTATTTT.

The chain carries TRBV4-2 and TRBJ1-1, with TRBD1 as a possible D gene (5 bases). This CDR3 spans 15 amino acids. Trimming pared 4 bases from V and 3 bases from J, leaving 15 bases between. From germline, CDR1 is LGHNA and CDR2 YNFKEQ. The CDR3 loop is CASSLEGQGDTEAFF. The CDR3, as DNA: TGTGCCAGCAGCCTGGAGGGGCAGGGTGACACTGAAGCTTTCTTT.

The chain couples TRBV3-1 to TRBJ2-3; D is ambiguous. Trimming removed 0 bases from V and 5 bases from J, with 12 bases in between. The CDR3 has 15 amino acids. Germline CDR1 and CDR2: LGHDT and YNNKEL (reference sequence). The chain's CDR3 is CASSQEVRGGDTQYF. The CDR3 DNA reads TGTGCCAGCAGCCAAGAAGTCCGCGGTGGAGATACGCAGTATTTT.

The chain is built from TRBV7-2 and TRBJ2-3; D is possibly TRBD2 (5 bases). The V end lost 1 base, the J end lost 5 bases, and 10 bases lay between the germline ends. The CDR3 runs 14 residues. From germline, CDR1 is SGHTA and CDR2 FQGNSA. CDR3 sequence reads: CASSLEGLRDTQYF. The CDR3 DNA sequence: TGTGCCAGCAGCTTAGAAGGACTGAGAGATACGCAGTATTTT.

This clonotype showed up many times. This rearrangement joins TRBV20-1 to TRBJ1-5; 8 nucleotides align to TRBD1. Germline V CDR1 and CDR2: DFQATT, SNEGSKA (reference sequence). V was clipped by 5 bases and J by 3 bases; unmatched bases: 12. This CDR3 contains 16 residues. CDR3 sequence reads: CSAASTQGAINQPQHF. In DNA, the CDR3 is TGCAGTGCTGCCTCGACCCAGGGGGCCATCAATCAGCCCCAGCATTTT.

This clonotype appeared a few times. This chain joins TRBV6-6 and TRBJ1-2; TRBD1 is a possible D gene (5 bases). Trimming left V 0 bases short and J 8 bases short, with 13 bases between. The CDR3 contains 14 residues. Germline V CDR1 and CDR2: MNHNY, SVGAGI (reference sequence). CDR3 protein: CASSYSKQGHGYTF. CDR3 bases: TGTGCCAGCAGTTACTCGAAGCAGGGTCACGGCTACACCTTC.

The chain uses TRBV5-1 and TRBJ2-3; D remains ambiguous. Germline assignment: CDR1 SGHRS and CDR2 YFSETQ. Between the trimmed V and J ends, which lost 0 bases and 1 base, there was a span of 6 bases. The CDR3 covers 14 residues. The CDR3 reads CASSLGEGTDTQYF. DNA of the CDR3: TGCGCCAGCAGCTTGGGCGAAGGCACAGATACGCAGTATTTT.

As regards this clonotype: The junction differs from germline at one of its ends, possibly a read error. The V gene is TRBV3-1, the J gene TRBJ1-5, with D possibly matching TRBD1 (5 bases). CDR3 length equals 13 residues. The V gene's germline CDR1 is LGHDT and CDR2 YNNKEL (reference sequence). DNA for the CDR3: TGTGCCAGCAGCCTCGGGGGGGATCAGCCCCATCATTTT. This encodes CASSLGGDQPHHF.

Ten or more counts support this clonotype. This chain uses TRBV3-1 with TRBJ1-5; D unresolved. CDR3 length equals 13 residues. Trimming stripped 1 base from V and 5 bases from J, with 6 bases between. Germline values: CDR1 LGHDT, CDR2 YNNKEL (reference sequence). The CDR3 spells CASSQGTYQPQHF. The CDR3 bases are TGTGCCAGCAGCCAAGGAACATATCAGCCCCAGCATTTT.

The genes are TRBV5-1 and TRBJ1-1; perhaps TRBD1 as D (6 bases). V lost 4 bases and J lost 5, with 15 bases in between. This CDR3 is 14 amino acids long. Germline V gene sequence: CDR1 SGHRS, CDR2 YFSETQ. In nucleotides, the CDR3 is TGCGCCAGCAGCCTTGTGACAGGAAGTACTGAAGCTTTCTTT. This sequence encodes CASSLVTGSTEAFF.

There are many counts of this clonotype. The chain recombines TRBV6-6 with TRBJ1-5; D unresolved. This CDR3 spans 14 amino acids. Germline assignment: CDR1 MNHNY and CDR2 SVGAGI (reference sequence). Trimming removed 2 bases from V and 2 bases from J, with 7 bases in between. The CDR3: CASSYPEGNQPQHF. The CDR3 DNA follows: TGTGCCAGCAGTTACCCGGAGGGCAATCAGCCCCAGCATTTT.

This clonotype was picked up a small number of times. The chain links TRBV11-3 to TRBJ2-1, with D possibly TRBD1 on 5 matching bases. Trimming stripped 5 bases from V and 1 base from J, with 12 bases between. Germline V gene sequence: CDR1 SGHNT, CDR2 YENEEA. The CDR3 length is 15 residues. The CDR3 here is CASSPQGSSYNEQFF. In DNA, the CDR3 is TGTGCCAGCAGCCCCCAGGGCTCATCCTACAATGAGCAGTTCTTC.

With regard to this clonotype: This may be a read error: a much more frequent sequence differs by one nucleotide. CDR3 coding DNA: TGTGTCAGCAGGGGATCTGAAGCTTTCTTT. It translates to CVSRGSEAFF. V and J are TRBV28 and TRBJ1-1, with a possible D match to TRBD1 (6 bases). In germline, CDR1 is MDHEN, CDR2 SYDVKM. The CDR3 spans 10 residues.

V usage is TRBV6-5 and J usage is TRBJ2-2; 7 nucleotides line up with TRBD2. After removal of 6 bases from V and 0 bases from J, the junction contained 10 bases not matched to a gene. Germline V gives CDR1 MNHEY, CDR2 SVGAGI. The CDR3 length is 17 residues. CDR3 nucleotides: TGTGCCAGCAGGGGGTCATTTAGCGGGTCGAACACCGGGGAGCTGTTTTTT. The encoded protein is CASRGSFSGSNTGELFF.

V usage is TRBV28 and J usage is TRBJ2-7; 7 nucleotides agree with TRBD1. V gave up 11 bases and J gave up 3 bases; unmatched junction bases: 7. The CDR3 totals 12 residues. Germline assignment: CDR1 MDHEN and CDR2 SYDVKM. This chain's CDR3 is CASGGWGYEQYF. DNA of the CDR3: TGTGCCTCAGGGGGATGGGGCTACGAGCAGTACTTC. The entire variable domain, with the rest obtained from reference TRBV28 and TRBJ2-7, is as follows: DVKVTQSSRYLVKRTGEKVFLECVQDMDHENMFWYRQDPGLGLRLIYFSYDVKMKEKGDIPEGYSVSREKKERFSLILESASTNQTSMYLCASGGWGYEQYFGPGTRLTVT.

V usage is TRBV27 and J usage is TRBJ1-2; D remains ambiguous. The CDR3 consists of 13 residues. The germline V gene has CDR1 MNHEY and CDR2 SMNVEV (reference sequence). V was shortened by 2 bases and J by 4 bases, with 8 bases between the two germline ends. The CDR3 DNA follows: TGTGCCAGCAGTTTACAAGACTCCTATGGCTACACCTTC. Translation gives CASSLQDSYGYTF.

In regard to this clonotype: A much more abundant neighbour one base away suggests this may be a read error. The chain links TRBV20-1 to TRBJ2-3, with D perhaps TRBD1 (6 bases). The length of the CDR3 is 11 residues. Germline CDR1 is DFQATT and CDR2 is SNEGSKA (reference sequence). The CDR3 loop is CSAQGGGPQCF. The CDR3 nucleotides read TGCAGTGCTCAGGGTGGGGGCCCGCAGTGTTTT.